These 18 T cell receptor beta chains share one sample of origin, sequenced in a study of CD4+ T cells in melanoma. The data were produced by immunoSEQ multiplex PCR, yet TCRdb's version contains in-frame clones alone and is incomplete. The sample consists of over 130,000 clones, 80% to 95% of them appearing once. The receptors were gathered from a human donor with melanoma.

The chain recombines TRBV7-2 with TRBJ2-1, with 7 bases lining up with TRBD1. CDR1 and CDR2 (germline): SGHTA, FQGNSA. Unmatched junction bases numbered 5, after V lost 1 base and J lost 2 bases. This CDR3 has 16 amino acids. The DNA for the CDR3 is TGTGCCAGCAGCTTAGAGGGGGCGGTCGCCTACAATGAGCAGTTCTTC. Protein product: CASSLEGAVAYNEQFF.

This sequence joins TRBV11-2 and TRBJ2-3, with 7 nucleotides matching TRBD2. CDR1 and CDR2 (germline): SGHAT, FQNNGV. Losses at the gene ends were 5 bases for V and 2 bases for J; bases not matched to a gene: 7. This CDR3 is 15 amino acids long. The CDR3 reads CASSGVRGVTDTQYF. CDR3 DNA sequence: TGTGCCAGCAGCGGAGTCCGGGGGGTCACAGATACGCAGTATTTT. Filled out from reference TRBV11-2 and TRBJ2-3, the complete variable domain reads EAGVAQSPRYKIIEKRQSVAFWCNPISGHATLYWYQQILGQGPKLLIQFQNNGVVDDSQLPKDRFSAERLKGVDSTLKIQPAKLEDSAVYLCASSGVRGVTDTQYFGPGTRLTVL.

The gene calls are TRBV6-6 and TRBJ1-5, with TRBD1 as a possible D gene (6 bases). The CDR3 loop spans 13 amino acids. V lost 8 bases to trimming and J lost 2 bases, with 10 bases between them. Germline CDR1 is MNHNY and CDR2 is SVGAGI (reference sequence). The DNA for the CDR3 is TGTGCCAGCTCGAACAGGGGCAATCAGCCCCAGCATTTT. Amino acid sequence: CASSNRGNQPQHF.

The chain has TRBV2 and TRBJ1-6; no firm D call. CDR1 and CDR2 from the germline V gene are SNHLY and FYNNEI. The germline V and J ends were trimmed by 5 bases and 13 bases, with 15 bases remaining between them. The CDR3 loop spans 13 amino acids. CDR3: CASSSALGFPLHF. The CDR3 DNA is TGTGCCAGCAGTTCGGCCCTCGGGTTCCCCCTCCACTTT.

Concerning this clone: This CDR3 is also generated by other DNA sequences in the sample. The genes are TRBV7-6 and TRBJ2-5, with 8 bases fitting TRBD1. The V gene end was trimmed by 1 base and the J gene end by 5 bases; junction bases not matched to a gene: 3. Germline V gene data show CDR1 as SGHVS and CDR2 as FNYEAQ. The CDR3 consists of 14 residues. This CDR3 is CASSLGTGRETQYF. Here the CDR3 DNA reads TGTGCCAGCAGCTTAGGGACAGGGAGGGAGACCCAGTACTTC.

The chain couples TRBV7-2 to TRBJ1-5, with D possibly TRBD1 on 5 matching bases. Germline CDR1 SGHTA, CDR2 FQGNSA. This CDR3 has 15 residues. The V end was cut by 3 bases, the J end by 5 bases, with 14 bases between. The CDR3 DNA reads TGTGCCAGCAGCTTTAGATGGGGCCTACATCAGCCCCAGCATTTT. Translation: CASSFRWGLHQPQHF.

The rearrangement uses TRBV2 and TRBJ1-2, with D hard to call. V was clipped by 6 bases and J by 7 bases, with 6 bases between them. The germline V gene has CDR1 SNHLY and CDR2 FYNNEI. The CDR3 loop spans 10 amino acids. The CDR3 coding sequence is TGTGCCAGCAGGGAGACTGGCTACACCTTC. This gives the protein CASRETGYTF.

The V and J genes are TRBV4-1 and TRBJ2-3, with D perhaps TRBD2 (6 bases). This CDR3 is built from 16 residues. Germline V gives CDR1 MGHRA, CDR2 YSYEKL. The V and J ends lost 0 bases and 0 bases respectively, with 10 bases between them. CDR3 nucleotides: TGCGCCAGCAGCCAAGAGAAAGGGACTAGCACAGATACGCAGTATTTT. As protein: CASSQEKGTSTDTQYF.

V gene TRBV10-2 combines with J gene TRBJ1-3; D remains unclear. V was shortened by 2 bases and J by 1 base, with 6 bases between the two germline ends. Germline CDR1 is WSHSY and CDR2 is SAAADI. CDR3 size: 14 residues. The CDR3 bases are TGCGCCAGCAGTGAGGGGTCGTCTGGAAACACCATATATTTT. Amino acids: CASSEGSSGNTIYF.

This sequence joins TRBV20-1 and TRBJ1-6, with D maybe TRBD1 (6 bases). Germline CDR1 is DFQATT and CDR2 is SNEGSKA (reference sequence). CDR3 length equals 11 residues. V was trimmed by 5 bases and J by 15 bases, leaving 14 bases between them. The CDR3 nucleotides are TGCAGTGCTCAAGGACAGTCCGACCTCCACTTT. Residues: CSAQGQSDLHF.

This chain uses TRBV2 with TRBJ2-7; no firm D call. V lost 7 bases and J 1 base, leaving 11 bases between the germline ends. Germline V gene lookup returns CDR1 SNHLY and CDR2 FYNNEI. This CDR3 is built from 13 residues. The CDR3 nucleotides are TGTGCCAGCACCTTCTTCCGTTCCTACGAGCAGTACTTC. This gives the protein CASTFFRSYEQYF.

The chain carries TRBV29-1 and TRBJ1-5; a weak D match, TRBD1 (5 bases). The CDR3 runs 14 residues. Germline V gene lookup returns CDR1 SQVTM and CDR2 ANQGSEA. Trimming shortened V by 4 bases and J by 9 bases, and 19 bases separated the two germline ends. The CDR3 sequence is CSVGTRGVEGPQHF. The CDR3 nucleotides read TGCAGCGTTGGAACTCGGGGGGTGGAAGGGCCCCAGCATTTT.

This clone was observed a handful of times. This chain connects TRBV10-1 to TRBJ2-1; 11 nucleotides agree with TRBD2. Germline V CDR1 and CDR2: WNHNN, SYGVQD (reference sequence). The J segment lost 5 bases and the V segment lost 6 bases, leaving 6 bases of the junction unmatched. CDR3 length: 15 amino acids. The CDR3 protein is CASRGSSGGNNEQFF. In DNA, the CDR3 is TGCGCCAGCAGGGGCTCTAGCGGGGGGAACAATGAGCAGTTCTTC.

This clone was seen more than once but under ten times. The gene calls are TRBV5-1 and TRBJ2-3; 11 bases are a match to TRBD2. Trimming took 2 bases from V and 4 from J; bases not matched to a gene: 3. CDR3 length: 15 residues. In germline, CDR1 is SGHRS, CDR2 YFSETQ. The CDR3 here is CASSLTSGGPDTQYF. The CDR3 region has the DNA TGCGCCAGCAGCTTAACTAGCGGGGGCCCAGATACGCAGTATTTT.

For the CDR3, the DNA is TGCGCCAGCAGCCAAAGAGGGCGGGACACCTCTGGAAACACCATATATTTT. Residues: CASSQRGRDTSGNTIYF. V and J are TRBV4-1 and TRBJ1-3; a possible D gene is TRBD1 (6 bases). V was pared by 2 bases and J by 0 bases, with 14 bases between. The germline CDR1 and CDR2 sequences are MGHRA and YSYEKL. This CDR3 has 17 amino acids.

The CDR3 protein is CASGVFSVGNTEAFF. The CDR3, as DNA: TGTGCCAGCGGGGTTTTTTCGGTAGGGAACACTGAAGCTTTCTTT. The chain employs TRBV7-8 and TRBJ1-1; D gene uncertain. Trimming stripped 8 bases from V and 1 base from J, with 17 bases between. The CDR3 is 15 amino acids. Germline V lookup: CDR1 SGHVS, CDR2 FQNEAQ.

This clone was seen more than once but under ten times. The J gene is TRBJ1-6, the V gene TRBV2, with a tentative D call TRBD1 (5 bases). Per germline, CDR1 SNHLY and CDR2 FYNNEI. The CDR3 runs 14 residues. Trimming shortened V by 3 bases and J by 9 bases, and 12 bases separated the two germline ends. CDR3 DNA sequence: TGTGCCAGCAGTGATCAGGCGGGGCTTTCACCCCTCCACTTT. It yields the protein CASSDQAGLSPLHF.

The chain employs TRBV19 and TRBJ1-1; D unresolved. This CDR3 contains 12 residues. Germline values: CDR1 LNHDA, CDR2 SQIVND (reference sequence). V lost 7 bases and J 7 bases, leaving 13 bases between the germline ends. CDR3 protein: CASTLPFGEAFF. DNA for the CDR3: TGTGCCAGTACCCTCCCGTTTGGTGAAGCTTTCTTT.